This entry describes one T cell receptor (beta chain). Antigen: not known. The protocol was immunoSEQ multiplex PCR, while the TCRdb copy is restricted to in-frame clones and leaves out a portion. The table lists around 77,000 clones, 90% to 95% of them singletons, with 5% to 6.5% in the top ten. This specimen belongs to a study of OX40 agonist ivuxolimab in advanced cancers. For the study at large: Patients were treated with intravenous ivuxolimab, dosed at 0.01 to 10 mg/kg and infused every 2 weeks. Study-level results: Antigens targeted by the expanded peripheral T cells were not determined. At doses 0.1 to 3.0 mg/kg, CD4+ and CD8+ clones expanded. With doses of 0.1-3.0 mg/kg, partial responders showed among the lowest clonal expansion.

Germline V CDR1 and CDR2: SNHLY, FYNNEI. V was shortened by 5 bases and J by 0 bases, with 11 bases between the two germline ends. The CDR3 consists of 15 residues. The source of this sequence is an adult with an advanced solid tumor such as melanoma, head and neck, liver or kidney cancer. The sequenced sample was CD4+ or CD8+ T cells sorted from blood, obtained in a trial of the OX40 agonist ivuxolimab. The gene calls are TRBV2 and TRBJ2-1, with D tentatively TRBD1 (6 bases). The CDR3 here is CASSQGQLSYNEQFF. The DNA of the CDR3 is TGTGCCAGCAGTCAAGGACAGCTCTCCTACAATGAGCAGTTCTTC.